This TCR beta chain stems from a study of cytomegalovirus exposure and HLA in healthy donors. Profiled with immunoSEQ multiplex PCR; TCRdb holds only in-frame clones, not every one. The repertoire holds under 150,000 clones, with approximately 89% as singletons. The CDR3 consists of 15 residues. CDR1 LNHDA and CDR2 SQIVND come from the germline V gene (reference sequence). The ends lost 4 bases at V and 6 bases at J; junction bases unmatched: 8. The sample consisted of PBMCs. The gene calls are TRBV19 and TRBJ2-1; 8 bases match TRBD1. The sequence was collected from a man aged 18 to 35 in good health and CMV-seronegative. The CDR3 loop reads CASSTTGGASNEQFF. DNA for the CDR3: TGTGCCAGTAGTACTACAGGGGGAGCTAGCAATGAGCAGTTCTTC.